A single sample is the source of the 6 T cell receptor beta chains below, sequenced in a study of blood T cell repertoires in COVID-19. The table came from immunoSEQ multiplex PCR; TCRdb's copy has only in-frame clones and leaves some out. The table has about 190,000 clones, about 83% seen once. Sequences were obtained from peripheral blood. Every receptor here comes from a woman aged 65 to 85 with COVID-19, enrolled during active disease.

This chain uses TRBV6-2 or TRBV6-3 with TRBJ2-1; 10 bases fit TRBD2. CDR3 length equals 16 residues. Germline V gene sequence: CDR1 MNHEY, CDR2 SVGEGT. The junction had 5 bases not matched to a gene; V was cut back by 2 bases and J by 4 bases. This CDR3 is CASSYLGTSAYNEQFF. The CDR3 coding sequence is TGTGCCAGCAGTTACCTGGGGACTAGCGCATACAATGAGCAGTTCTTC.

This clone was picked up a small number of times. The chain uses TRBV19 and TRBJ1-2, with 8 nucleotides matching TRBD1. Trimming removed 5 bases from V and 4 bases from J; junction bases left unmatched: 9. This CDR3 comprises 15 residues. Germline V gene sequence: CDR1 LNHDA, CDR2 SQIVND (reference sequence). CDR3 nucleotides: TGTGCCAGTAGTGAGCGGACAGGGTACTTCTATGGCTACACCTTC. Translation gives CASSERTGYFYGYTF.

This chain uses TRBV6-1 with TRBJ2-1; 7 bases match TRBD1. The CDR3 consists of 14 residues. V lost 3 bases to trimming and J lost 3 bases; unmatched junction nucleotides: 2. Germline V lookup: CDR1 MNHNS, CDR2 SASEGT. The CDR3 DNA follows: TGTGCCAGCAGTGAGGGACAGTACTACAATGAGCAGTTCTTC. This sequence encodes CASSEGQYYNEQFF.

This chain connects TRBV27 to TRBJ2-1, with unresolved D. CDR3 length equals 13 residues. CDR1 MNHEY and CDR2 SMNVEV come from the germline V gene (reference sequence). V was clipped by 7 bases and J by 8 bases, with 15 bases between them. The CDR3 here is CASTESPDYEQFF. CDR3 DNA: TGTGCCAGCACCGAATCACCCGACTATGAGCAGTTCTTC.

A single count supports this clone. The chain uses TRBV6-5 and TRBJ1-1; TRBD1 agrees at 7 bases. Germline loops: CDR1 MNHEY, CDR2 SVGAGI. The V gene end was trimmed by 6 bases and the J gene end by 8 bases; junction bases not matched to a gene: 3. CDR3 size: 11 residues. The CDR3 DNA sequence: TGTGCCAGCAGAAGGGACAGCGAAGCTTTCTTT. Translating it yields CASRRDSEAFF.

The chain links TRBV2 to TRBJ1-5, with a possible D match to TRBD1 (6 bases). V lost 6 bases and J lost 0, with 9 bases in between. This CDR3 has 14 residues. CDR1 SNHLY and CDR2 FYNNEI come from the germline V gene. CDR3 coding DNA: TGTGCCAGCAGGGGGGCCTATAGCAATCAGCCCCAGCATTTT. This translates into CASRGAYSNQPQHF. The complete variable domain, with remaining parts taken from reference TRBV2 and TRBJ1-5, reads EPEVTQTPSHQVTQMGQEVILRCVPISNHLYFYWYRQILGQKVEFLVSFYNNEISEKSEIFDDQFSVERPDGSNFTLKIRSTKLEDSAMYFCASRGAYSNQPQHFGDGTRLSIL.